This TCR beta chain was captured by sequencing in a study of blood T cell repertoires in COVID-19. TCRdb keeps only in-frame clones here, not all; method: immunoSEQ multiplex PCR. In the table there are under 40,000 clones, approximately 83% of which are singletons. The sequenced sample consisted of peripheral blood. This TCR was recovered from an elderly woman with active or convalescent COVID-19.

DNA of the CDR3: TGTGCCAGCAGTTTAAAACCTAATTTGCGATCCCAGTACTTC. Amino acid sequence: CASSLKPNLRSQYF. The chain links TRBV27 to TRBJ2-5; D is undetermined. The germline V gene encodes CDR1 MNHEY and CDR2 SMNVEV (reference sequence). CDR3 length equals 14 residues. V gave up 2 bases and J gave up 9 bases, with 16 bases separating them.